The 32 T cell receptor beta chains in this list originate from one sample, sequenced in a study of CD8+ T cells in alopecia areata. Treatment noted: oral pan-JAK inhibitor, 5-10 mg twice daily. Isolated RNA was reverse transcribed into cDNA used as the sequencing template. Here immunoSEQ multiplex PCR was the method, and the copy in TCRdb shows in-frame clones only, minus some. The top ten clones hold approximately 29% of a sample with more than 95,000 clones, about 54% of them seen once. Source: CD8+ T cells sorted from blood, taken at week 4, from a patient treated with tofacitinib. The receptor set was obtained from a human donor with alopecia areata.

The chain joins TRBV29-1 to TRBJ2-1; 9 bases fit TRBD1. Germline V gene data show CDR1 as SQVTM and CDR2 as ANQGSEA. V trimming: 4 bases; J trimming: 7 bases; junction bases outside the gene matches: 2. The CDR3 consists of 12 residues. CDR3 coding DNA: TGCAGCGTTGCCGGGACAGGGAATGAGCAGTTCTTC. This translates into CSVAGTGNEQFF.

The genes are TRBV7-3 and TRBJ1-1; D is uncertain. The CDR3 has 13 amino acids. Trimming took off 1 base at V and 6 bases at J, with 9 bases between the two ends. The germline gives CDR1 SGHTA, CDR2 FQGTGA. The CDR3 nucleotides are TGTGCCAGCAGCTTAAATTCGGGGTCTGAAGCTTTCTTT. It is translated as CASSLNSGSEAFF. Full variable domain (missing parts from reference TRBV7-3 and TRBJ1-1): GAGVSQTPSNKVTEKGKYVELRCDPISGHTALYWYRQSLGQGPEFLIYFQGTGAADDSGLPNDRFFAVRPEGSVSTLKIQRTERGDSAVYLCASSLNSGSEAFFGQGTRLTVV.

The CDR3 DNA reads as TGCAGCGTCCCCGACACTGGAAACACCATATATTTT. Its translation: CSVPDTGNTIYF. The rearrangement joins TRBV29-1 to TRBJ1-3; unclear D gene. With 6 bases removed from V and 2 bases from J, the gap between germline ends came to 8 bases. CDR3 size: 12 residues. Germline V lookup: CDR1 SQVTM, CDR2 ANQGSEA.

This chain joins TRBV10-3 and TRBJ2-1, with TRBD2 matching 12 bases. This CDR3 has 16 residues. V lost 2 bases, J lost 5 bases, and 4 bases stayed unmatched. Germline assignment: CDR1 ENHRY and CDR2 SYGVKD. DNA of the CDR3: TGTGCCATCAGTGAGGCTCTAGCGGGGGGGAACAATGAGCAGTTCTTC. This encodes CAISEALAGGNNEQFF.

This sequence joins TRBV29-1 and TRBJ2-2, with D uncertain. Germline V gene lookup returns CDR1 SQVTM and CDR2 ANQGSEA. This CDR3 region has 12 residues. V was clipped by 6 bases and J by 2 bases, with 7 bases between them. CDR3 loop: CSVRANTGELFF. In DNA form, the CDR3 reads TGCAGCGTAAGGGCCAACACCGGGGAGCTGTTTTTT.

The rearrangement uses TRBV29-1 and TRBJ2-7; no clear D gene. The CDR3 has 12 residues. CDR1 and CDR2 from the germline V gene are SQVTM and ANQGSEA. V lost 5 bases to trimming and J lost 0 bases, with 8 bases between them. The CDR3 loop reads CSVSVYSYEQYF. Written as DNA, the CDR3 is TGCAGCGTTTCAGTCTACTCCTACGAGCAGTACTTC.

The CDR3: CASSPPSHNEQFF. Here the CDR3 DNA reads TGTGCCAGCAGCCCCCCCAGCCACAATGAGCAGTTCTTC. The chain combines TRBV7-9 with TRBJ2-1; the D is unclear. The germline V gene encodes CDR1 SEHNR and CDR2 FQNEAQ (reference sequence). V lost 5 bases and J lost 5, with 10 bases in between. This CDR3 spans 13 amino acids. Supplemented by reference TRBV7-9 and TRBJ2-1, the full variable domain reads DTGVSQNPRHKITKRGQNVTFRCDPISEHNRLYWYRQTLGQGPEFLTYFQNEAQLEKSRLLSDRFSAERPKGSFSTLEIQRTEQGDSAMYLCASSPPSHNEQFFGPGTRLTVL.

This chain uses TRBV5-1 with TRBJ2-7; a weak D match, TRBD1 (6 bases). The V gene lost 3 bases and the J gene lost 3 bases, with 10 bases spanning the gap. Germline CDR1 reads SGHRS; CDR2 reads YFSETQ. There are 13 residues in the CDR3. The CDR3 DNA reads as TGCGCCAGCAGCTGGACGACAGGCTACGAGCAGTACTTC. Translated: CASSWTTGYEQYF.

This clone was picked up a small number of times. The chain uses TRBV5-4 and TRBJ2-5; 8 positions agree with TRBD1. The CDR3 has 15 amino acids. Germline values: CDR1 SGHNT, CDR2 YYREEE (reference sequence). V lost 3 bases and J lost 3; bases outside the gene matches: 7. The chain's CDR3 is CASSSPGQAEETQYF. The CDR3 nucleotides are TGTGCCAGCAGCTCCCCGGGACAGGCAGAAGAGACCCAGTACTTC.

The J gene is TRBJ1-4, the V gene TRBV29-1; D perhaps matches TRBD1 (5 bases). In germline, CDR1 is SQVTM, CDR2 ANQGSEA. V lost 7 bases and J 7 bases, leaving 16 bases between the germline ends. The CDR3 sequence is 13 residues long. Written as DNA, the CDR3 is TGCAGCGCCGCCGGGGCCGGGGGTGAAAAACTGTTTTTT. It codes for CSAAGAGGEKLFF. Combining the CDR3 with reference TRBV29-1 and TRBJ1-4 gives the whole variable domain SAVISQKPSRDICQRGTSLTIQCQVDSQVTMMFWYRQQPGQSLTLIATANQGSEATYESGFVIDKFPISRPNLTFSTLTVSNMSPEDSSIYLCSAAGAGGEKLFFGSGTQLSVL.

The table lists this clone with a few counts. CDR3 sequence: CASSSGQGATEAFF. The CDR3 DNA reads as TGTGCCAGCAGCTCGGGACAGGGGGCCACTGAAGCTTTCTTT. The chain uses TRBV5-4 and TRBJ1-1, with 12 bases identical to TRBD1. This CDR3 has 14 residues. Germline values: CDR1 SGHNT, CDR2 YYREEE (reference sequence). V was pared by 3 bases and J by 4 bases, with 1 base of the junction left unmatched.

CDR3 coding DNA: TGCGCCAGCAGCCAAGAGGGAGAGGAGACCCAGTACTTC. Amino acid sequence: CASSQEGEETQYF. The rearrangement links TRBV4-1 to TRBJ2-5; tentatively, D is TRBD2 (5 bases). V lost 0 bases and J 5 bases, leaving 7 bases between the germline ends. There are 13 residues in the CDR3. Germline V gene sequence: CDR1 MGHRA, CDR2 YSYEKL.

The chain carries TRBV30 and TRBJ1-2; D may be TRBD1 (5 bases). CDR1 is GTSNPN, CDR2 SVGIG, per germline (reference sequence). The CDR3 spans 11 residues. V gave up 2 bases and J gave up 6 bases, with 7 bases separating them. The CDR3 nucleotides are TGTGCCTGGAGTATGGGGGATGGCTACACCTTC. As protein: CAWSMGDGYTF.

CDR3 in DNA: TGTGCCTGGATTCATTTAATCCCCTCTCCCACAGATACGCAGTATTTT. This sequence encodes CAWIHLIPSPTDTQYF. This chain connects TRBV30 to TRBJ2-3; D is undetermined. The germline V and J ends were trimmed by 4 bases and 2 bases, with 19 bases remaining between them. The CDR3 consists of 16 residues. Germline V lookup: CDR1 GTSNPN, CDR2 SVGIG (reference sequence).

A remark on this clone: The same CDR3 arises from other DNA sequences in this sample as well. The V gene is TRBV27, the J gene TRBJ2-7, with D unresolved. Trimming took off 5 bases at V and 0 bases at J, with 5 bases between the two ends. Germline V gene lookup returns CDR1 MNHEY and CDR2 SMNVEV (reference sequence). The CDR3 sequence is 12 residues long. The CDR3 bases are TGTGCCAGCAGTGTGAACTCCTACGAGCAGTACTTC. As protein: CASSVNSYEQYF.

The CDR3 coding sequence is TGTGCCAGTGGGACTTACAATGAGCAGTTCTTC. As protein: CASGTYNEQFF. The chain carries TRBV28 and TRBJ2-1; D perhaps matches TRBD2 (6 bases). The CDR3 extends over 11 amino acids. Germline V gene lookup returns CDR1 MDHEN and CDR2 SYDVKM. V lost 9 bases, J lost 4 bases, and 7 bases lay in between.

This clone came up a few times. The V gene is TRBV29-1, the J gene TRBJ2-7; tentatively, D is TRBD1 (5 bases). The V end was cut by 0 bases, the J end by 5 bases, with 14 bases between. The CDR3 runs to 14 residues. CDR1 and CDR2 (germline): SQVTM, ANQGSEA. For the CDR3, the DNA is TGCAGCGTTGAAGATGGGGCAGGGTCCCACGAGCAGTACTTC. Its translation is CSVEDGAGSHEQYF.

The rearrangement uses TRBV14 and TRBJ1-2; no definite D call. CDR3 size: 12 residues. The germline V gene has CDR1 SGHDN and CDR2 FVKESK. The V end lost 0 bases, the J end lost 8 bases, and 7 bases lay between the germline ends. The CDR3 spells CASSQEGLGYTF. The CDR3 coding sequence is TGTGCCAGCAGCCAAGAAGGATTGGGCTACACCTTC.

This clone was recorded once. This chain connects TRBV27 to TRBJ1-2; D gene unclear. This CDR3 contains 17 residues. The V gene's germline CDR1 is MNHEY and CDR2 SMNVEV (reference sequence). The V end lost 4 bases, the J end lost 1 base, and 19 bases lay between the germline ends. CDR3 sequence reads: CASSSSMFVPHNYGYTF. The CDR3 DNA follows: TGTGCCAGCAGTTCCTCGATGTTTGTTCCCCATAACTATGGCTACACCTTC.

This clone was detected a few times. The genes are TRBV5-6 and TRBJ2-7; D call uncertain. The V end was cut by 1 base, the J end by 0 bases, with 14 bases between. The CDR3 runs to 16 residues. The V gene's germline CDR1 is SGHDT and CDR2 YYEEEE. CDR3: CASSLRLGSYSYEQYF. The CDR3 region has the DNA TGTGCCAGCAGCTTGCGTCTCGGTAGCTACTCCTACGAGCAGTACTTC.

V is TRBV7-9 and J is TRBJ2-3; the D is unclear. Trimming stripped 4 bases from V and 14 bases from J, with 13 bases between. CDR1 is SEHNR and CDR2 is FQNEAQ in the germline V gene (reference sequence). The CDR3 spans 11 residues. CDR3 protein: CASSSPHRLYF. CDR3 DNA sequence: TGTGCCAGCAGCTCCCCCCATCGGCTGTATTTT.

This clone was seen a few times. CDR3 bases: TGCAGCGTTGGAGGGGGCAATGAAAAACTGTTTTTT. Encoded protein: CSVGGGNEKLFF. V and J are TRBV29-1 and TRBJ1-4, with 7 bases lining up with TRBD1. The junction had 1 base not matched to a gene; V was cut back by 4 bases and J by 5 bases. The CDR3 consists of 12 residues. Germline V gene data show CDR1 as SQVTM and CDR2 as ANQGSEA.

J is TRBJ2-6 and V is TRBV29-1, with no clear D. V was clipped by 0 bases and J by 0 bases, with 6 bases between them. There are 15 residues in the CDR3. The germline CDR1 and CDR2 sequences are SQVTM and ANQGSEA. The chain's CDR3 is CSVEDFDSGANVLTF. CDR3 nucleotides: TGCAGCGTTGAAGATTTCGACTCTGGGGCCAACGTCCTGACTTTC. The variable domain in full, with the rest retrieved from reference TRBV29-1 and TRBJ2-6, is SAVISQKPSRDICQRGTSLTIQCQVDSQVTMMFWYRQQPGQSLTLIATANQGSEATYESGFVIDKFPISRPNLTFSTLTVSNMSPEDSSIYLCSVEDFDSGANVLTFGAGSRLTVL.

The V gene is TRBV13, the J gene TRBJ1-2; the match to TRBD1 covers 10 bases. Germline CDR1 and CDR2: PRHDT and FYEKMQ (reference sequence). This CDR3 is built from 18 residues. V lost 0 bases, J lost 4 bases, and 11 bases stayed unmatched. The DNA of the CDR3 is TGTGCCAGCAGCTTAGGCTTGACAGGGGGCGTTCGAGGCTATGGCTACACCTTC. Translating gives CASSLGLTGGVRGYGYTF.

The gene calls are TRBV25-1 and TRBJ2-1; unclear D gene. The V gene's germline CDR1 is MGHDK and CDR2 SYGVNS. CDR3 size: 13 residues. The germline V and J ends were trimmed by 11 bases and 6 bases, with 17 bases remaining between them. CDR3 sequence reads: CASTKQSSNEQFF. Written as DNA, the CDR3 is TGTGCCTCAACCAAGCAGAGCAGCAATGAGCAGTTCTTC.

This sequence joins TRBV19 and TRBJ2-3, with a tentative D call TRBD2 (5 bases). Trimming shortened V by 4 bases and J by 1 base, and 15 bases separated the two germline ends. Per germline, CDR1 LNHDA and CDR2 SQIVND (reference sequence). The CDR3 loop spans 16 amino acids. CDR3: CASSTPLLEGTDTQYF. CDR3 nucleotides: TGTGCCAGTAGTACTCCCCTCTTGGAGGGCACAGATACGCAGTATTTT.

The chain carries TRBV30 and TRBJ2-2; no definite D call. Germline assignment: CDR1 GTSNPN and CDR2 SVGIG (reference sequence). The V and J ends lost 3 bases and 6 bases respectively, with 11 bases between them. The CDR3 is 13 amino acids. The CDR3 spells CAWSLGASGELFF. CDR3 in DNA: TGTGCCTGGAGCCTTGGAGCGTCCGGGGAGCTGTTTTTT.

The rearrangement links TRBV27 to TRBJ2-1, with D unresolved. CDR1 and CDR2 (germline): MNHEY, SMNVEV (reference sequence). This CDR3 is built from 15 residues. V shed 5 bases and J shed 8 bases, with 19 bases lying between them. This CDR3 is CASSVSIQSPDEQFF. The CDR3 nucleotides read TGTGCCAGCAGTGTGAGTATCCAGTCTCCCGATGAGCAGTTCTTC.

The chain carries TRBV7-9 and TRBJ2-7; D is possibly TRBD1 (6 bases). This CDR3 is built from 13 residues. The germline V gene encodes CDR1 SEHNR and CDR2 FQNEAQ (reference sequence). V lost 4 bases to trimming and J lost 3 bases, with 10 bases between them. CDR3: CASSWDNYYEQYF. The CDR3 DNA is TGTGCCAGCAGCTGGGACAACTACTACGAGCAGTACTTC.

The rearrangement links TRBV7-3 to TRBJ1-1, with D hard to call. Germline CDR1 reads SGHTA; CDR2 reads FQGTGA. V lost 3 bases, J lost 0 bases, and 5 bases lay in between. CDR3 length: 13 amino acids. The chain's CDR3 is CASSLELNTEAFF. DNA of the CDR3: TGTGCCAGCAGCTTGGAGTTGAACACTGAAGCTTTCTTT.

This clone appeared a few times. The genes are TRBV29-1 and TRBJ2-1; 8 nucleotides agree with TRBD2. With 4 bases clipped from V and 0 bases from J, the junction kept 5 bases outside the gene matches. The CDR3 has 15 amino acids. Germline V lookup: CDR1 SQVTM, CDR2 ANQGSEA. The CDR3 DNA is TGCAGCGTTGGGACTAGCCTAAGCTCCTACAATGAGCAGTTCTTC. It yields the protein CSVGTSLSSYNEQFF.

The rearrangement uses TRBV4-1 and TRBJ2-7; a possible D gene is TRBD1 (6 bases). Trimming stripped 9 bases from V and 0 bases from J, with 15 bases between. From germline, CDR1 is MGHRA and CDR2 YSYEKL. The CDR3 loop spans 14 amino acids. For the CDR3, the DNA is TGCGCCAGTTCGGGACACCGGAGCTCCTACGAGCAGTACTTC. It codes for CASSGHRSSYEQYF.